Many counts were recorded for the clone carrying this TCR beta chain. What it recognizes is unknown. This sample was taken from a study of molecular identifiers for immune sequencing clone quantification. Points from the study as a whole: Clones above 20 RNA copies contained over 97% of effector molecules and under 1% of naive molecules.

Using a CD8+CD4-CCR7+CD45RA+ phenotype, naive CD8 T cells were sorted. Germline V gene data show CDR1 as PRHDT and CDR2 as FYEKMQ (reference sequence). The CDR3 runs 14 residues. The V end was cut by 6 bases, the J end by 11 bases, with 19 bases between. Libraries of bulk TCR were made by previously described methods (with listed TCR primers). TCRdb redid the calling of the PCR reads with MiXCR, one entry per CDR3 protein. The sample holds about 640,000 distinct CDR3 sequences, just under 20% seen once. The clonotype was recovered from a human donor in good health. Some libraries in this study had Jurkat cell RNA spiked in. Material: naive CD8+ T cells from blood, with Jurkat cell RNA spiked in. Subset defined: FACS-sorted CD8+CD4-CCR7+CD45RA+ naive T cells. The V call is TRBV13, the J call TRBJ1-4, with D possibly being TRBD1 (5 bases). CDR3 region: CASSSGTEREKLFF. The CDR3 bases are TGTGCCAGCAGTTCCGGGACCGAGCGGGAGAAACTGTTTTTT.